This TCR beta chain was identified in a study of shared clonotypes between healthy human individuals. Assay: immunoSEQ multiplex PCR; the TCRdb copy retains only in-frame clones and omits some. Altogether about 230,000 clones are present, over 50% being singletons, with the ten largest covering roughly 11%. Among the donors, all were Caucasian adults who lived in Nashville, Tennessee. Sequences were obtained from memory CD4+ T cells sorted from blood. The subset was: CD45RA-negative fraction. The sequence came from a man under 40 in good health.

In DNA, the CDR3 is TGTGCCTCCAGTGGACAGCCTTCCTACGAGCAGTACTTC. Amino acid sequence: CASSGQPSYEQYF. This chain uses TRBV27 with TRBJ2-7; TRBD1 might be the D (6 bases). CDR3 length equals 13 residues. Germline assignment: CDR1 MNHEY and CDR2 SMNVEV (reference sequence). The V end lost 11 bases, the J end lost 1 base, and 15 bases lay between the germline ends.